This T cell receptor (beta chain) was observed in a study of cytomegalovirus exposure and HLA in healthy donors. PCR primers comprised 60 Vbeta and 13 Jbeta primers. Produced via immunoSEQ multiplex PCR; TCRdb's table is partial and in-frame only. This table holds some 130,000 clones, 77% found once. The V gene's germline CDR1 is LNHDA and CDR2 SQIVND (reference sequence). The CDR3 totals 16 residues. Trimming removed 4 bases from V and 5 bases from J; junction bases left unmatched: 10. The receptor was isolated from a male donor in good health and CMV-seronegative. Sequencing was done on a sample of PBMCs. This chain joins TRBV19 and TRBJ1-1; 10 positions match TRBD1. The DNA for the CDR3 is TGTGCCAGTAGTAGCCGGGACAGGGGTGTAAGGACTGAAGCTTTCTTT. It encodes CASSSRDRGVRTEAFF.